This is a list of T cell receptor beta chains from one sample in a study of blood T cell repertoires in COVID-19. Sequencing used immunoSEQ multiplex PCR; TCRdb keeps in-frame clones, though not all of them. The sample contains roughly 62,000 clones, around 82% of which appear only once. Sequenced: peripheral blood. All receptors derive from a man older than 75 with COVID-19, enrolled during active disease. Each CDR3 is given with its conserved first and last residue. A D gene is named only where the DNA matches it firmly. Size is stated for part of the rows, as once, few or many counts, or as a class when the clone is expanded.

CDR3 length,D gene,V gene,J gene,clone size,CDR3 DNA,CDR3 protein
17,TRBD1,TRBV5-6,TRBJ2-5,NA,TGTGCCAGCAGCTTGGTTTCGACAGGGAAGTACCAAGAGACCCAGTACTTC,CASSLVSTGKYQETQYF
19,TRBD1,TRBV7-6,TRBJ2-7,NA,TGTGCCAGCAGCTTAGAGGGCGGACTGGACAGGGAATTATCCTACGAGCAGTACTTC,CASSLEGGLDRELSYEQYF
15,NA,TRBV7-9,TRBJ1-4,NA,TGTGCCAGCAGCCCGGCCCGTGGGCCGAATGAAAAACTGTTTTTT,CASSPARGPNEKLFF
16,NA,TRBV18,TRBJ1-5,NA,TGTGCCAGCTCACCACAGGACATAAATAGCAATCAGCCCCAGCATTTT,CASSPQDINSNQPQHF
15,NA,TRBV15,TRBJ1-4,once,TGTGCCACCAGCAGACGTGAGACCCTAGACGAAAAACTGTTTTTT,CATSRRETLDEKLFF
15,TRBD1,TRBV27,TRBJ2-5,NA,TGTGCCAGCAGTGCTCCTGGACAGGGGACAGAGACCCAGTACTTC,CASSAPGQGTETQYF
14,NA,TRBV3-1/TRBV3-2,TRBJ2-3,NA,TGTGCCAGCAGCCAAGTTGCCGCAGGAGATACGCAGTATTTT,CASSQVAAGDTQYF
13,NA,TRBV10-1,TRBJ1-1,once,TGCGCCAGCTGGACTGTCGGGAACACTGAAGCTTTCTTT,CASWTVGNTEAFF
18,TRBD2,TRBV3-1/TRBV3-2,TRBJ2-1,NA,TGTGCCAGCAGCCAAGTCCTGGGTTTTAGCGGGGCCAGGGCCTTACAGTTCTTC,CASSQVLGFSGARALQFF
13,NA,TRBV10-3,TRBJ1-2,NA,TGTGCCATCAGTGAGTGGGGCTCCTATGGCTACACCTTC,CAISEWGSYGYTF
16,TRBD1,TRBV9,TRBJ1-4,NA,TGTGCCAGCAGCCCACGGGACAGGGTGGCTAATGAAAAACTGTTTTTT,CASSPRDRVANEKLFF
14,NA,TRBV28,TRBJ1-4,NA,TGTGCCAGCAGTCTCGGACAGCTTAATGAAAAACTGTTTTTT,CASSLGQLNEKLFF
14,NA,TRBV6-4,TRBJ1-1,once,TGTGCCAGCAGTGACCCGGTTGGGAACACTGAAGCTTTCTTT,CASSDPVGNTEAFF
14,TRBD1,TRBV5-6,TRBJ1-5,few,TGTGCCAGCAGCCGGACAGGCATCAATCAGCCCCAGCATTTT,CASSRTGINQPQHF
14,TRBD1,TRBV5-4,TRBJ2-7,NA,TGTGCCAGCAGCTATACAGGGGCCCCCCTCGAGCAGTACTTC,CASSYTGAPLEQYF
15,TRBD1,TRBV7-2,TRBJ1-2,few,TGTGCCAGCAGCTGGCGGGGACAGTCGGACTATGGCTACACCTTC,CASSWRGQSDYGYTF
17,NA,TRBV18,TRBJ1-2,NA,TGTGCCAGCTCACCACGGCCCTACGGGGAGGCGGGCTATGGCTACACCTTC,CASSPRPYGEAGYGYTF
15,TRBD1,TRBV4-3,TRBJ1-2,NA,TGCGCCAGCAGCCAAGAGCCCTTGACAGGGCATGGCTACACCTTC,CASSQEPLTGHGYTF
16,NA,TRBV18,TRBJ2-2,few,TGTGCCAGCTCACTCCGGGGGACCCTTAACACCGGGGAGCTGTTTTTT,CASSLRGTLNTGELFF
14,TRBD1,TRBV18,TRBJ1-4,NA,TGTGCCAGCTCACCAGACAGGGGGGAGGAAAAACTGTTTTTT,CASSPDRGEEKLFF
16,TRBD1,TRBV2,TRBJ1-4,NA,TGTGCCAGCAGGATGCCGGGACAGAGCGCTAATGAAAAACTGTTTTTT,CASRMPGQSANEKLFF
14,NA,TRBV15,TRBJ1-1,once,TGTGCCACCAGCAGAGATCGGTCCTCCGGGGGAGCTTTCTTT,CATSRDRSSGGAFF